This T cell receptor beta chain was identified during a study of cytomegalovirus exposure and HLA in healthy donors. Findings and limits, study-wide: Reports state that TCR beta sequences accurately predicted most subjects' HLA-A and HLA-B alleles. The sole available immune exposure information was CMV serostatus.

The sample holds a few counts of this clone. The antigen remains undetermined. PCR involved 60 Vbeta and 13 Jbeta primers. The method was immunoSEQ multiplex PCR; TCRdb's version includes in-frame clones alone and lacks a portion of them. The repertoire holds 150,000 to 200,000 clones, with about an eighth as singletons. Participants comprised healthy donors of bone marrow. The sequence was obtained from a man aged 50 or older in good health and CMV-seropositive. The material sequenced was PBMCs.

The CDR3 region has the DNA TGTGCCAGCAGCTACGGACTAGCGGTACAAGAGACCCAGTACTTC. Translation gives CASSYGLAVQETQYF. This rearrangement joins TRBV5-4 to TRBJ2-5; TRBD2 aligns across 10 bases. Looked up from germline, CDR1 is SGHNT and CDR2 is YYREEE (reference sequence). This CDR3 spans 15 amino acids. V dropped 3 bases and J dropped 2; count of bases not matched to a gene: 4.